A single T cell receptor (beta chain) is shown here with its context. Its specificity is not known. The data were taken from a study of blood T cells in healthy people across ages. Study context: Capturing about one barcoded beta molecule per two T cells was achieved by template switching.

Regarding the study as a whole: Age advanced and TCR beta diversity per million T cells fell, roughly linearly. Naive T cell percentage and TCR beta diversity correlated strongly.

Then a second PCR, running about 6 to 12 cycles, was carried out with a sample-barcoded 5' primer and a J-beta primer mix. From the 5' RACE reads, TCRdb called clonotypes with MiXCR, one entry per CDR3 protein. Of over 1,500,000 distinct CDR3 sequences in the sample, roughly 52% are singletons; the top ten hold over 2%. The CDR3 sequence is 16 residues long. The V and J ends lost 0 bases and 2 bases, in that order; junction bases with no gene match: 7. CDR1 SGHRS and CDR2 YFSETQ come from the germline V gene. Each sample yielded at least 7 million isolated PBMCs. Sequencing was carried out using blood. The source of this sequence is a woman in her forties in good health. The chain has TRBV5-1 and TRBJ1-2; 7 bases line up with TRBD1. The DNA for the CDR3 is TGCGCCAGCAGCTTGGAGTGGGACAGACAAAACTATGGCTACACCTTC. Amino acid sequence: CASSLEWDRQNYGYTF.